This T cell receptor (beta chain) was obtained from a study of Ad26.COV2.S vaccination and SARS-CoV-2 variants. The treatment was: some 20 received Ad26.COV2.S at low or high dose, single or two shots; several received placebo; per-sample allocation not given. Sampling occurred on day 63 after the first vaccine or placebo injection. The germline gives CDR1 SNHLY, CDR2 FYNNEI. The length of the CDR3 is 20 residues. The trim removed 4 bases at V and 5 bases at J, leaving 22 bases unmatched. Here immunoSEQ multiplex PCR was the method, and the copy in TCRdb shows in-frame clones only, minus some. The sample yields roughly 700,000 clones, around 92% seen once.

The sequence came from a person between 18 and 65 years old who received the Ad26.COV2.S COVID-19 vaccine or a placebo. The specimen was peripheral blood, collected in a trial of Ad26.COV2.S vaccine versus placebo. The rearrangement joins TRBV2 to TRBJ1-4, with 7 nucleotides matching TRBD1. CDR3 nucleotide sequence: TGTGCCAGCAGTGGCTACTTCGGGACAGCCACCATATGGGGGAATGAAAAACTGTTTTTT. Protein sequence: CASSGYFGTATIWGNEKLFF.